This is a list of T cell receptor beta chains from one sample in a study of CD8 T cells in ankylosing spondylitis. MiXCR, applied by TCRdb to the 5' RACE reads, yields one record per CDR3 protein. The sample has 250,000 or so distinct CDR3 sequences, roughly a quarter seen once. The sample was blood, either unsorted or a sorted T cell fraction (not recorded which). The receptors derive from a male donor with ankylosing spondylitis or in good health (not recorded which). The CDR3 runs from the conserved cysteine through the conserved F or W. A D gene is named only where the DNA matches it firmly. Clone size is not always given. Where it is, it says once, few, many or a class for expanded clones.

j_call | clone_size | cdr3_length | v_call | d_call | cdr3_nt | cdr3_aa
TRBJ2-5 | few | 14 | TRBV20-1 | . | TGCAGTGCACCGACCGGGACAACCCAAGAGACCCAGTACTTC | CSAPTGTTQETQYF
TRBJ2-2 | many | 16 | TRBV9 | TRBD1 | TGTGCCAGCAGCGTAGGGTGGACAGGGAGCACCGGGGAGCTGTTTTTT | CASSVGWTGSTGELFF
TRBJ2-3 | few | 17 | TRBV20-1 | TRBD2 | TGCAGTGCCCCCGGGACTAGCGGGGGGCCGCCATTGGGTACGCAGTATTTT | CSAPGTSGGPPLGTQYF
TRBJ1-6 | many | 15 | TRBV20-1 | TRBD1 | TGCAGTGTCGGGACAGGAAGCTCCTATAATTCACCCCTCCACTTT | CSVGTGSSYNSPLHF
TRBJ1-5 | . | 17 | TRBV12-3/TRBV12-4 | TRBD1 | TGTGCCAGCAGTGTCAAAGGGGGCGCGAGTAGCAATCAGCCCCAGCATTTT | CASSVKGGASSNQPQHF
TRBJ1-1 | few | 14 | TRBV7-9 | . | TGTGCCAGCAGCTTAATAAAGGTGAACACTGAAGCTTTCTTT | CASSLIKVNTEAFF
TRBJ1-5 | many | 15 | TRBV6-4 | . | TGTGCCAGCAGCTCACAGGGTCGCGGTGATCAGCCCCAGCATTTT | CASSSQGRGDQPQHF
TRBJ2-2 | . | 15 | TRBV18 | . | TGTGCCAGCCGGATTCTGGGAACGAACACCGGGGAGCTGTTTTTT | CASRILGTNTGELFF
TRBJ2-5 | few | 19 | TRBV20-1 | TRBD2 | TGCAGTGCTAGAGATCCAGAAAGCGGGGGGGCGTGGTACCAAGAGACCCAGTACTTC | CSARDPESGGAWYQETQYF
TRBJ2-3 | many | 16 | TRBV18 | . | TGTGCCAGCTCACCTCTGAGGACCGACGGCTCCGATACGCAGTATTTT | CASSPLRTDGSDTQYF
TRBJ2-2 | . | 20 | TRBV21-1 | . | TGTGCCAGCAGCAAGGCCGGGACAACTAGCGGGGCCTCGAACACCGGGGAGCTGTTTTTT | CASSKAGTTSGASNTGELFF
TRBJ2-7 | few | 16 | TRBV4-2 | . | TGTGCCAGCAGCCAAGATGGTGGGGCCCGCTCCTACGAGCAGTACTTC | CASSQDGGARSYEQYF
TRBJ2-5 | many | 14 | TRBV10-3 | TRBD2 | TGTGCCATCAGTATAGCGGGGGGCCCAGAGACCCAGTACTTC | CAISIAGGPETQYF
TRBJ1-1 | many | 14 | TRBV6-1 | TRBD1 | TGTGCCAGCACCACGCAGGGGGGGGACACTGAAGCTTTCTTT | CASTTQGGDTEAFF
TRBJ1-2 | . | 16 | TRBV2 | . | TGTGCCAGCAGTGAGGCGCCTGACGGCCTGAACTATGGCTACACCTTC | CASSEAPDGLNYGYTF
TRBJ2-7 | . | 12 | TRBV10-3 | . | TGTGCCATCAGTGAGAGAGAGGGGGAGCAGTACTTC | CAISEREGEQYF
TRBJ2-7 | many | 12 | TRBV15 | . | TGTGCCACCAGCAGCACCTCCTACGAGCAGTACTTC | CATSSTSYEQYF